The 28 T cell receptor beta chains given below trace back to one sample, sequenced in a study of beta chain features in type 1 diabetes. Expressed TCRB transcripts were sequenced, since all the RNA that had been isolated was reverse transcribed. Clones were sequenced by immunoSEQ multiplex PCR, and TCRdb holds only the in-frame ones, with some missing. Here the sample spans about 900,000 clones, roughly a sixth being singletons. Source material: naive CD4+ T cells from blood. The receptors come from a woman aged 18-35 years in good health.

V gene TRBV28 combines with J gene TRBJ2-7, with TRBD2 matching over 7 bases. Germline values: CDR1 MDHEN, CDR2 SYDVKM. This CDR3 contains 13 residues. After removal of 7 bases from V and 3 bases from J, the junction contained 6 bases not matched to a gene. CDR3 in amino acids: CASTEGGGYEQYF. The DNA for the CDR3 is TGTGCCAGCACCGAAGGCGGGGGCTACGAGCAGTACTTC.

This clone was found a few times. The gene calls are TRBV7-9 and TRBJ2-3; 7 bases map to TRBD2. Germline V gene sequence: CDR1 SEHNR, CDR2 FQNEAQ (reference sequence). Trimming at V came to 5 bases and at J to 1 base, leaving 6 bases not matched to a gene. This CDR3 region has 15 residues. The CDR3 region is CASSNRDYRTDTQYF. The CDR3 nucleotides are TGTGCCAGCAGCAATAGGGACTACCGCACAGATACGCAGTATTTT.

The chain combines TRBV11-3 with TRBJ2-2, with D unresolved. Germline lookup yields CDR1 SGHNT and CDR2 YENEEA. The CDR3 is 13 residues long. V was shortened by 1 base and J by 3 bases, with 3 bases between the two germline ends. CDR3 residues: CASSLVDTGELFF. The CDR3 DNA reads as TGTGCCAGCAGCTTAGTAGACACCGGGGAGCTGTTTTTT.

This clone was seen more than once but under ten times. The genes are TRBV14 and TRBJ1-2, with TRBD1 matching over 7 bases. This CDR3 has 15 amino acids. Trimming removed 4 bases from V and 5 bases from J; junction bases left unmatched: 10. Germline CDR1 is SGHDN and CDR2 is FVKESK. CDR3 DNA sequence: TGTGCCAGCAGCCTCGCGACAGGGAGGGGGTATGGCTACACCTTC. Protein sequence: CASSLATGRGYGYTF.

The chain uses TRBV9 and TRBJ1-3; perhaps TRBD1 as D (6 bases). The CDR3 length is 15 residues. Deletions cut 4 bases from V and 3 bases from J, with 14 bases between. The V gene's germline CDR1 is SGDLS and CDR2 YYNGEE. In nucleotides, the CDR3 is TGTGCCAGCAGCACCCGGGGGCTTGGTGGAAACACCATATATTTT. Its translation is CASSTRGLGGNTIYF. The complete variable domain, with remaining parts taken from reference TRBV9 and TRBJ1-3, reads DSGVTQTPKHLITATGQRVTLRCSPRSGDLSVYWYQQSLDQGLQFLIQYYNGEERAKGNILERFSAQQFPDLHSELNLSSLELGDSALYFCASSTRGLGGNTIYFGEGSWLTVV.

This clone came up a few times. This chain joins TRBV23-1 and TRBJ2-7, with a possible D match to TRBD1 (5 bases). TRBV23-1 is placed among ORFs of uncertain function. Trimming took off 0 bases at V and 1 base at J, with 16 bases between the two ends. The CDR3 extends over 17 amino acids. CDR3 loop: CASSQSPPLDKSYEQYF. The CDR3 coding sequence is TGCGCCAGCAGTCAATCGCCACCCCTGGACAAGTCCTACGAGCAGTACTTC.

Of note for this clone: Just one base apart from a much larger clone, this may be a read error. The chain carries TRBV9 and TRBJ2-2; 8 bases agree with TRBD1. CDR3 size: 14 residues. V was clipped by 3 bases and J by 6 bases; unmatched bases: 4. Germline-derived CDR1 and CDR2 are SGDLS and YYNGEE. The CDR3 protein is CASSARTGPGELFF. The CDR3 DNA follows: TGTGCCAGCAGCGCTCGGACAGGGCCCGGGGAGCTGTTTTTT.

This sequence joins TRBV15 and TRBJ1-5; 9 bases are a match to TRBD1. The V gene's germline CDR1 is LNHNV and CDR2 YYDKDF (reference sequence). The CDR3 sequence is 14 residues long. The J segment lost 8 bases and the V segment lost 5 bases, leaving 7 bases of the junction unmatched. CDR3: CATSRDRAAEPQHF. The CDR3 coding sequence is TGTGCCACCAGCCGGGACAGGGCAGCTGAGCCCCAGCATTTT. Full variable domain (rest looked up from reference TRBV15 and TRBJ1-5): DAMVIQNPRYQVTQFGKPVTLSCSQTLNHNVMYWYQQKSSQAPKLLFHYYDKDFNNEADTPDNFQSRRPNTSFCFLDIRSPGLGDTAMYLCATSRDRAAEPQHFGDGTRLSIL.

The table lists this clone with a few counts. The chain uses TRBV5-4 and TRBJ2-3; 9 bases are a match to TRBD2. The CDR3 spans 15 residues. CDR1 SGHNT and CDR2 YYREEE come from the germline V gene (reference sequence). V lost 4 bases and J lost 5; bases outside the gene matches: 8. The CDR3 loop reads CASSQVAGARDTQYF. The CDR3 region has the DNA TGTGCCAGCAGCCAAGTAGCGGGAGCAAGAGATACGCAGTATTTT.

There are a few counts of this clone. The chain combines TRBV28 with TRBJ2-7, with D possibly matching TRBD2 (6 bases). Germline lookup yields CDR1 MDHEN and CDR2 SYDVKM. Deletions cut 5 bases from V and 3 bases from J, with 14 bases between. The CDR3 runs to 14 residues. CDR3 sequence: CASSVGGRVYEQYF. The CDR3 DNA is TGTGCCAGCAGTGTTGGAGGGAGAGTCTACGAGCAGTACTTC.

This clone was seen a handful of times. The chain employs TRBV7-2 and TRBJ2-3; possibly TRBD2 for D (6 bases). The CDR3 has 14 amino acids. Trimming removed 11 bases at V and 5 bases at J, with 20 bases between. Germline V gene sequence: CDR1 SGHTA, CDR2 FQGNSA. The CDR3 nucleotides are TGTGCCGGAGCGGCGGGGCACGTACAAGATACGCAGTATTTT. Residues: CAGAAGHVQDTQYF.

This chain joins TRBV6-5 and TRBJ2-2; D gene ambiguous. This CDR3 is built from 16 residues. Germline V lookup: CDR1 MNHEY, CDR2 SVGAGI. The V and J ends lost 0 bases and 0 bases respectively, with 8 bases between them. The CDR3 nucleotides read TGTGCCAGCAGTTACTCGCCAGGTTCGAACACCGGGGAGCTGTTTTTT. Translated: CASSYSPGSNTGELFF.

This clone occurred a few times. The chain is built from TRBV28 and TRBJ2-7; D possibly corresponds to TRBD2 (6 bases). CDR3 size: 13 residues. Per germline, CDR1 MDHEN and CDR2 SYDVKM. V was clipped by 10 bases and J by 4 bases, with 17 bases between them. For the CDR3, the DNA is TGTGCCACCGAGACTAGTTCCGAATACGAGCAGTACTTC. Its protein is CATETSSEYEQYF. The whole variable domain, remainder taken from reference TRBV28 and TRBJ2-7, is DVKVTQSSRYLVKRTGEKVFLECVQDMDHENMFWYRQDPGLGLRLIYFSYDVKMKEKGDIPEGYSVSREKKERFSLILESASTNQTSMYLCATETSSEYEQYFGPGTRLTVT.

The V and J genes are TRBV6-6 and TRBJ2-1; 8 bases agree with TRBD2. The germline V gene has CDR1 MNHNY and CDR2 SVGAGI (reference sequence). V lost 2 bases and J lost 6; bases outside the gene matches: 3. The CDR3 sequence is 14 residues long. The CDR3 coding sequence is TGTGCCAGCAGTTACGGGACTAGAGGCAATGAGCAGTTCTTC. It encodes CASSYGTRGNEQFF.

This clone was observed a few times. CDR3 amino acids: CASSIASGRTQYF. The CDR3 DNA sequence: TGTGCCAGTAGTATAGCCTCGGGCAGAACGCAGTATTTT. This chain uses TRBV19 with TRBJ2-3; D gene ambiguous. The CDR3 runs 13 residues. Germline V CDR1 and CDR2: LNHDA, SQIVND (reference sequence). The V end was cut by 1 base, the J end by 9 bases, with 11 bases between.

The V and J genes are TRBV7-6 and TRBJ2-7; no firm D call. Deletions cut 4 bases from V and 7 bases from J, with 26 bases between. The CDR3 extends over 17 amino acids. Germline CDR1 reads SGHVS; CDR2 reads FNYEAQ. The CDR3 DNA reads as TGTGCCAGCAGCTCCAGACCAGCAGAACCCCACTTGATGGAGCAGTACTTC. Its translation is CASSSRPAEPHLMEQYF. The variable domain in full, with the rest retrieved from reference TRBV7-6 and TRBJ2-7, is GAGVSQSPRYKVTKRGQDVALRCDPISGHVSLYWYRQALGQGPEFLTYFNYEAQQDKSGLPNDRFSAERPEGSISTLTIQRTEQRDSAMYRCASSSRPAEPHLMEQYFGPGTRLTVT.

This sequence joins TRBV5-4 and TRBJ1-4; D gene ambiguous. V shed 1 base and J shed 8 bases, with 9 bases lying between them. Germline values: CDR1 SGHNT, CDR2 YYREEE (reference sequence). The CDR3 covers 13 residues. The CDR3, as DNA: TGTGCCAGCAGCTTGTTGTCGGCGGAAAAACTGTTTTTT. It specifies CASSLLSAEKLFF.

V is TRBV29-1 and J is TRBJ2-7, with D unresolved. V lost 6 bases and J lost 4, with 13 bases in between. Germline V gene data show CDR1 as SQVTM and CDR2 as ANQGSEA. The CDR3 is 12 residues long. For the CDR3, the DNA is TGCAGCGTCCGCGAACCGAGTTACGAGCAGTACTTC. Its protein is CSVREPSYEQYF.

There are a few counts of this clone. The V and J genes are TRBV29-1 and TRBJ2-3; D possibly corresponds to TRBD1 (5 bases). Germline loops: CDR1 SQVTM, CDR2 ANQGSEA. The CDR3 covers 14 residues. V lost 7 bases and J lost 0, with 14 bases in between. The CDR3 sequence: CSGSGASSTDTQYF. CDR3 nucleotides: TGCAGCGGTAGTGGGGCGTCTAGCACAGATACGCAGTATTTT.

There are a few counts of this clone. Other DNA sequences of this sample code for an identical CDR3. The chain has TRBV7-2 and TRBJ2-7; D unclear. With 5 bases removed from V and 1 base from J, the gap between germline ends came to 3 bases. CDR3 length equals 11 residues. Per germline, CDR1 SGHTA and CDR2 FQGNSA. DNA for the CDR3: TGTGCCAGCAGCCCTTCCTACGAGCAGTACTTC. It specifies CASSPSYEQYF.

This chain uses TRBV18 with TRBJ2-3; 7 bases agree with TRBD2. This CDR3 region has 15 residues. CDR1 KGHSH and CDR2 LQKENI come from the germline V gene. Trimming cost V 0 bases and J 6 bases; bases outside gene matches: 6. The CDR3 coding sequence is TGTGCCAGCTCACCACCGGCGGGAGCTTGGGATACGCAGTATTTT. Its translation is CASSPPAGAWDTQYF.

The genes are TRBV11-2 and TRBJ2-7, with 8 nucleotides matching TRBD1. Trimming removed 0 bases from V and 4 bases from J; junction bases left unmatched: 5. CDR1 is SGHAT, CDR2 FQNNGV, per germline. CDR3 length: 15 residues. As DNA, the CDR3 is TGTGCCAGCAGCTTAGACTCGGACAGGGCGTACGAGCAGTACTTC. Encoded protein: CASSLDSDRAYEQYF.

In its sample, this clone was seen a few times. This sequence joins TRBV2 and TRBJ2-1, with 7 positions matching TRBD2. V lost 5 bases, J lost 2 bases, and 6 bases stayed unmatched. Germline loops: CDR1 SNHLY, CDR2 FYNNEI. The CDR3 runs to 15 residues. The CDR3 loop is CASSPERDAYNEQFF. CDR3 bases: TGTGCCAGCAGTCCAGAGCGGGACGCCTACAATGAGCAGTTCTTC.

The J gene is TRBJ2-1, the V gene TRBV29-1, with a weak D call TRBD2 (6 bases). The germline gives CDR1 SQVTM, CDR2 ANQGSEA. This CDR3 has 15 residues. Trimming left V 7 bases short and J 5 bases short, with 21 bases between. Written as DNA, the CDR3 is TGCAGCGCTCTCACTGGGGGGATGGTCGACAATGAGCAGTTCTTC. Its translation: CSALTGGMVDNEQFF.

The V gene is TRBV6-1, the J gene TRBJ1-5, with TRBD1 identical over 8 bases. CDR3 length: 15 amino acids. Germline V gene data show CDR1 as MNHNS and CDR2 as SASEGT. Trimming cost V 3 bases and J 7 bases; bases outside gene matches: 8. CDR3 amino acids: CASSEVTGAQQPQHF. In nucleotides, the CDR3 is TGTGCCAGCAGTGAGGTGACAGGGGCGCAGCAGCCCCAGCATTTT.

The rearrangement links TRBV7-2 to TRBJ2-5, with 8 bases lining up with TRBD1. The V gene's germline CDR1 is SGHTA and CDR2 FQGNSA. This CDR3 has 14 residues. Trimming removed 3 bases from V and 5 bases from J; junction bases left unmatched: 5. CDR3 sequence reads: CASSFAGGDETQYF. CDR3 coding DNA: TGTGCCAGCAGCTTCGCAGGGGGCGACGAGACCCAGTACTTC.

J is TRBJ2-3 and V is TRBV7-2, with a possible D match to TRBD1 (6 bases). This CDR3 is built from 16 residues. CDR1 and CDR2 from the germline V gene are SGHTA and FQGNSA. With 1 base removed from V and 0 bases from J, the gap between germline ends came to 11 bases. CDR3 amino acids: CASSLVGQRSTDTQYF. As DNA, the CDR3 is TGTGCCAGCAGCTTAGTAGGACAGAGAAGCACAGATACGCAGTATTTT.

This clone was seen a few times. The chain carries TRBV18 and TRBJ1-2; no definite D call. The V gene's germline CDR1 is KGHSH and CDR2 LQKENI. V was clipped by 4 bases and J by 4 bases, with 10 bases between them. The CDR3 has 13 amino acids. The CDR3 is CASSLEQLYGYTF. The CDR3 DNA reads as TGTGCCAGCTCACTAGAACAGCTCTATGGCTACACCTTC.